These 25 T cell receptor beta chains came from one sample sequenced in a study of T cell responses to AZD1222 COVID-19 vaccine. This table comes from immunoSEQ multiplex PCR, and its TCRdb copy is limited to in-frame clones, with some not included. Of approximately 70,000 clones in the sample, roughly four fifths are singletons; the top ten hold 5% to 6%. The sequences come from peripheral blood, collected on day 0 of AZD1222 vaccination. These receptors originate from an adult in good health.

The V gene is TRBV4-2, the J gene TRBJ2-3; 8 nucleotides match TRBD1. Germline assignment: CDR1 LGHNA and CDR2 YNFKEQ. J gave up 0 bases and V 1 base, and 3 bases lay outside the gene matches. The CDR3 spans 16 residues. This CDR3 reads CASSQGGQGSTDTQYF. As DNA, the CDR3 is TGTGCCAGCAGCCAAGGAGGACAGGGAAGCACAGATACGCAGTATTTT.

The chain employs TRBV11-2 and TRBJ1-4; D is undetermined. This CDR3 has 13 residues. The germline CDR1 and CDR2 sequences are SGHAT and FQNNGV. V was shortened by 1 base and J by 8 bases, with 8 bases between the two germline ends. The CDR3 bases are TGTGCCAGCAGCTTAGGACGGGAGGAAAAACTGTTTTTT. The encoded protein is CASSLGREEKLFF.

The chain has TRBV25-1 and TRBJ1-1, with TRBD1 matching over 9 bases. Germline values: CDR1 MGHDK, CDR2 SYGVNS. The CDR3 sequence is 13 residues long. J lost 8 bases, V lost 5 bases, and 6 bases had no gene match. CDR3 nucleotide sequence: TGTGCCAGCAGTAAGACAGGGGGGCCAGAAGCTTTCTTT. Protein sequence: CASSKTGGPEAFF.

This clone showed up just once. This rearrangement joins TRBV6-6 to TRBJ2-2; 11 nucleotides align to TRBD1. CDR1 MNHNY and CDR2 SVGAGI come from the germline V gene (reference sequence). The CDR3 covers 16 residues. V dropped 6 bases and J dropped 7; count of bases not matched to a gene: 10. The CDR3 loop reads CASSPRSDRGHGELFF. DNA of the CDR3: TGTGCCAGCAGCCCCCGATCGGACAGGGGGCACGGGGAGCTGTTTTTT.

The CDR3 loop is CASSRGTGSYEQYF. DNA of the CDR3: TGTGCCAGCAGTAGGGGGACAGGGTCCTACGAGCAGTACTTC. The chain uses TRBV6-5 and TRBJ2-7; TRBD1 agrees at 9 bases. The trim removed 5 bases at V and 1 base at J, leaving 3 bases unmatched. Germline CDR1 and CDR2: MNHEY and SVGAGI. The CDR3 is 14 residues long.

The J gene is TRBJ1-1, the V gene TRBV4-2; D perhaps matches TRBD1 (6 bases). V was clipped by 1 base and J by 4 bases, with 13 bases between them. Germline CDR1 is LGHNA and CDR2 is YNFKEQ. This CDR3 has 15 residues. The CDR3 here is CASSQAARGATEAFF. DNA of the CDR3: TGTGCCAGCAGCCAAGCGGCCAGGGGTGCCACTGAAGCTTTCTTT.

The V gene is TRBV2, the J gene TRBJ2-5, with 10 bases that match TRBD2. V trimming: 6 bases; J trimming: 4 bases; junction bases outside the gene matches: 8. The CDR3 sequence is 15 residues long. The germline V gene encodes CDR1 SNHLY and CDR2 FYNNEI. The CDR3 DNA reads TGTGCCAGCAGCCTAGCGGGGGCGCTAACAGAGACCCAGTACTTC. This sequence encodes CASSLAGALTETQYF.

This rearrangement joins TRBV2 to TRBJ2-7, with 9 bases matching TRBD1. CDR3 size: 15 residues. Losses at the gene ends were 4 bases for V and 0 bases for J; bases not matched to a gene: 4. The germline V gene encodes CDR1 SNHLY and CDR2 FYNNEI. In nucleotides, the CDR3 is TGTGCCAGCAGTGTTGGACAGGGGCTCTCCTACGAGCAGTACTTC. Protein sequence: CASSVGQGLSYEQYF. The full variable domain, in which reference TRBV2 and TRBJ2-7 provide the parts outside the CDR3, is EPEVTQTPSHQVTQMGQEVILRCVPISNHLYFYWYRQILGQKVEFLVSFYNNEISEKSEIFDDQFSVERPDGSNFTLKIRSTKLEDSAMYFCASSVGQGLSYEQYFGPGTRLTVT.

The chain couples TRBV15 to TRBJ2-7, with no clear D. V gave up 3 bases and J gave up 2 bases, with 11 bases separating them. Germline V gene sequence: CDR1 LNHNV, CDR2 YYDKDF (reference sequence). This CDR3 region has 14 residues. The CDR3: CATSRRTDPYEQYF. CDR3 in DNA: TGTGCCACCAGCAGGAGGACGGATCCCTACGAGCAGTACTTC.

This sequence joins TRBV24-1 and TRBJ1-2; possible D gene TRBD1, 6 bases. Germline V gene lookup returns CDR1 KGHDR and CDR2 SFDVKD. The length of the CDR3 is 12 residues. The V and J ends lost 4 bases and 8 bases respectively, with 10 bases between them. The CDR3 DNA follows: TGTGCCACCAGTGAACAGGGAGGCGGCTACACCTTC. Protein: CATSEQGGGYTF.

The chain is built from TRBV7-8 and TRBJ2-1; D not resolved. Trimming removed 4 bases from V and 8 bases from J, with 12 bases in between. CDR1 and CDR2 from the germline V gene are SGHVS and FQNEAQ. The CDR3 totals 13 residues. Here the CDR3 DNA reads TGTGCCAGCAGCTCCCCGGGCGGTGATGAGCAGTTCTTC. Protein: CASSSPGGDEQFF.

The chain recombines TRBV7-6 with TRBJ1-3; D is undetermined. The CDR3 has 16 amino acids. Trimming cost V 1 base and J 0 bases, with 10 bases left between them. Germline CDR1 SGHVS, CDR2 FNYEAQ. This CDR3 reads CASSLGAFTSGNTIYF. DNA of the CDR3: TGTGCCAGCAGCTTAGGAGCCTTTACCTCTGGAAACACCATATATTTT.

The V call is TRBV4-1, the J call TRBJ1-4; D perhaps matches TRBD1 (5 bases). V was trimmed by 0 bases and J by 5 bases, leaving 13 bases between them. The germline CDR1 and CDR2 sequences are MGHRA and YSYEKL. This CDR3 has 16 residues. CDR3 sequence reads: CASSQDLTDPNEKLFF. Here the CDR3 DNA reads TGCGCCAGCAGCCAAGACCTGACAGACCCCAATGAAAAACTGTTTTTT.

J is TRBJ2-7 and V is TRBV27; D tentatively reads TRBD1 or TRBD2 (6 bases each). Looked up from germline, CDR1 is MNHEY and CDR2 is SMNVEV (reference sequence). This CDR3 has 13 residues. V gave up 11 bases and J gave up 4 bases, with 18 bases separating them. The CDR3 coding sequence is TGTGCCTCAGCTGGCCGAGGGGGGTACGAGCAGTACTTC. It yields the protein CASAGRGGYEQYF.

This clone was seen only a few times. This chain connects TRBV12-3 or TRBV12-4 to TRBJ2-1; D call uncertain. V gave up 2 bases and J gave up 7 bases, with 6 bases separating them. There are 12 residues in the CDR3. CDR3 bases: TGTGCCAGCAGTTTAATGTTGAATGAGCAGTTCTTC. Translating it yields CASSLMLNEQFF.

The genes are TRBV6-6 and TRBJ2-7, with 9 bases fitting TRBD1. Germline V gene sequence: CDR1 MNHNY, CDR2 SVGAGI (reference sequence). This CDR3 spans 14 amino acids. Unmatched junction bases numbered 6, after V lost 3 bases and J lost 6 bases. CDR3 DNA: TGTGCCAGCAGTTATAGGGGACAGGGATCCGAGCAGTACTTC. Translated: CASSYRGQGSEQYF.

Regarding this clone: An end of the junction does not agree with germline; a read error may underlie this. The rearrangement uses TRBV11-2 and TRBJ2-3; 10 positions agree with TRBD1. Per the germline V gene, CDR1 is SGHAT and CDR2 is FQNNGV. This CDR3 is built from 15 residues. As DNA, the CDR3 is TGTGTCAGCAGCCGTGGGACAGGGGCGACAGATACGCAGTATTTT. This sequence encodes CVSSRGTGATDTQYF.

The chain has TRBV4-2 and TRBJ1-2; D is unclear. This CDR3 region has 15 residues. Trimming shortened V by 0 bases and J by 0 bases, and 8 bases separated the two germline ends. Germline CDR1 reads LGHNA; CDR2 reads YNFKEQ. The CDR3 DNA reads as TGTGCCAGCAGCCAAGATCTGCTGGCTAACTATGGCTACACCTTC. Translated: CASSQDLLANYGYTF.

The V gene is TRBV19, the J gene TRBJ2-3; TRBD2 aligns across 14 bases. Germline values: CDR1 LNHDA, CDR2 SQIVND (reference sequence). The length of the CDR3 is 14 residues. After removal of 6 bases from V and 10 bases from J, the junction contained 6 bases not matched to a gene. The CDR3 DNA sequence: TGTGCCAGTAGGGGACTAGCGGGAGACGGGGCGCAGTATTTT. It yields the protein CASRGLAGDGAQYF.

The chain recombines TRBV28 with TRBJ1-5, with D hard to call. The germline V gene encodes CDR1 MDHEN and CDR2 SYDVKM. Trimming pared 7 bases from V and 0 bases from J, leaving 25 bases between. The CDR3 is 19 residues long. This CDR3 reads CASTLRVYGVSGSNQPQHF. The DNA of the CDR3 is TGTGCCAGCACCCTTCGGGTTTATGGGGTGTCCGGTAGCAATCAGCCCCAGCATTTT.

The V call is TRBV6-5, the J call TRBJ1-2; 8 nucleotides align to TRBD1. Germline loops: CDR1 MNHEY, CDR2 SVGAGI. The ends lost 4 bases at V and 8 bases at J; junction bases unmatched: 9. The CDR3 is 14 residues long. The CDR3 sequence is CASSSTGTGGGYTF. The CDR3 DNA reads as TGTGCCAGCAGTTCCACCGGGACAGGAGGAGGCTACACCTTC.

The chain carries TRBV5-1 and TRBJ2-2; 11 nucleotides match TRBD1. The CDR3 is made up of 15 amino acids. CDR1 and CDR2 from the germline V gene are SGHRS and YFSETQ. V lost 3 bases, J lost 6 bases, and 4 bases stayed unmatched. CDR3 in amino acids: CASSSRTGGAGELFF. CDR3 sequence (DNA): TGCGCCAGCAGCTCCCGGACAGGGGGCGCCGGGGAGCTGTTTTTT. Variable domain in full (rest from reference TRBV5-1 and TRBJ2-2): KAGVTQTPRYLIKTRGQQVTLSCSPISGHRSVSWYQQTPGQGLQFLFEYFSETQRNKGNFPGRFSGRQFSNSRSEMNVSTLELGDSALYLCASSSRTGGAGELFFGEGSRLTVL.

The chain uses TRBV4-1 and TRBJ2-3; D possibly corresponds to TRBD1 (6 bases). Trimming shortened V by 0 bases and J by 4 bases, and 14 bases separated the two germline ends. The CDR3 length is 16 residues. Germline V gives CDR1 MGHRA, CDR2 YSYEKL. The CDR3 sequence is CASSQEGGPKADTQYF. CDR3 DNA sequence: TGCGCCAGCAGCCAAGAAGGGGGACCCAAGGCAGATACGCAGTATTTT.

The chain links TRBV19 to TRBJ1-6; 10 positions agree with TRBD1. Germline assignment: CDR1 LNHDA and CDR2 SQIVND (reference sequence). This CDR3 is built from 17 residues. Trimming removed 5 bases from V and 6 bases from J; junction bases left unmatched: 10. Written as DNA, the CDR3 is TGTGCCAGTAGTCCCAGGGACAGGGGCGGCCGTAATTCACCCCTCCACTTT. Amino acids: CASSPRDRGGRNSPLHF. The full variable domain, completed using reference TRBV19 and TRBJ1-6, is DGGITQSPKYLFRKEGQNVTLSCEQNLNHDAMYWYRQDPGQGLRLIYYSQIVNDFQKGDIAEGYSVSREKKESFPLTVTSAQKNPTAFYLCASSPRDRGGRNSPLHFGNGTRLTVT.

In its sample, this clone was seen once. This sequence joins TRBV5-1 and TRBJ2-2; D possibly matches TRBD1 or TRBD2 (5 bases each). The ends were cut back, 2 bases at V and 7 bases at J, with 18 bases in the middle. Germline V gene sequence: CDR1 SGHRS, CDR2 YFSETQ. CDR3 length: 16 residues. The CDR3 coding sequence is TGCGCCAGCAGCTTCACCGGGACCGGAGGTGGCGGGGAGCTGTTTTTT. Protein: CASSFTGTGGGGELFF.